The next 18 T cell receptor beta chains were all read from a single sample in a study of tumour-infiltrating T cells in Burkitt lymphoma. The assay was immunoSEQ multiplex PCR, and TCRdb's table has in-frame clones only and misses some. The sample includes 15,000 to 20,000 clones, 80% seen only once; the top ten take over 2%. Sequencing was carried out using tumor tissue. The receptors here all came from a human donor with diffuse large B-cell lymphoma.

The chain couples TRBV4-3 to TRBJ2-2, with D perhaps matching TRBD1 (5 bases). The CDR3 is made up of 16 amino acids. Trimming stripped 4 bases from V and 6 bases from J, with 18 bases between. CDR1 is LGHNA, CDR2 YSLEER, per germline. In DNA, the CDR3 is TGCGCCAGCAGCCCTAAGGACACACCCGTTTCCGGGGAGCTGTTTTTT. Its protein is CASSPKDTPVSGELFF.

This clone was observed a few times. This chain links TRBV19 with TRBJ1-1, with TRBD1 matching over 7 bases. With 1 base clipped from V and 6 bases from J, the junction kept 5 bases outside the gene matches. This CDR3 region has 14 residues. The germline V gene has CDR1 LNHDA and CDR2 SQIVND (reference sequence). This CDR3 reads CASSIVGGLAEAFF. CDR3 sequence (DNA): TGTGCCAGTAGTATAGTAGGGGGCTTAGCTGAAGCTTTCTTT.

The rearrangement uses TRBV19 and TRBJ1-2; 7 nucleotides agree with TRBD1. The V segment lost 5 bases and the J segment 0 bases; nucleotides outside the gene matches: 6. This CDR3 comprises 15 residues. Germline V lookup: CDR1 LNHDA, CDR2 SQIVND (reference sequence). CDR3 in DNA: TGTGCCAGTAGTGGGGACAGCTTCTCTAACTATGGCTACACCTTC. It translates to CASSGDSFSNYGYTF. The full variable domain, its missing parts supplied by reference TRBV19 and TRBJ1-2, is DGGITQSPKYLFRKEGQNVTLSCEQNLNHDAMYWYRQDPGQGLRLIYYSQIVNDFQKGDIAEGYSVSREKKESFPLTVTSAQKNPTAFYLCASSGDSFSNYGYTFGSGTRLTVV.

This clone showed up just a few times. V usage is TRBV11-2 and J usage is TRBJ1-2; perhaps TRBD1 as D (5 bases). The CDR3 contains 11 residues. With 7 bases removed from V and 3 bases from J, the gap between germline ends came to 6 bases. Per the germline V gene, CDR1 is SGHAT and CDR2 is FQNNGV. The CDR3 protein is CASKGDYGYTF. The DNA for the CDR3 is TGTGCCAGCAAAGGGGACTATGGCTACACCTTC.

The chain combines TRBV19 with TRBJ2-7, with TRBD1 matching 10 bases. The V gene end was trimmed by 6 bases and the J gene end by 2 bases; junction bases not matched to a gene: 4. The germline V gene has CDR1 LNHDA and CDR2 SQIVND (reference sequence). The CDR3 has 14 residues. CDR3 in amino acids: CASSTGTGAYEQYF. CDR3 DNA: TGTGCCAGTAGCACCGGGACAGGGGCCTACGAGCAGTACTTC.

This chain uses TRBV20-1 with TRBJ2-3; D remains unclear. Trimming removed 0 bases at V and 15 bases at J, with 10 bases between. Looked up from germline, CDR1 is DFQATT and CDR2 is SNEGSKA (reference sequence). The CDR3 is made up of 10 amino acids. CDR3 sequence (DNA): TGCAGTGCTAGAGATGGTTTTCTTTATTTT. Protein product: CSARDGFLYF.

V is TRBV6-5 and J is TRBJ1-5; D gene ambiguous. CDR1 is MNHEY, CDR2 SVGAGI, per germline. Trimming removed 6 bases from V and 3 bases from J, with 9 bases in between. CDR3 length: 13 amino acids. The CDR3: CASSAGFNQPQHF. In DNA form, the CDR3 reads TGTGCCAGCAGCGCGGGGTTCAATCAGCCCCAGCATTTT.

The chain joins TRBV5-1 to TRBJ2-7, with D possibly matching TRBD2 (5 bases). This CDR3 region has 12 residues. Looked up from germline, CDR1 is SGHRS and CDR2 is YFSETQ. The V end lost 3 bases, the J end lost 4 bases, and 8 bases lay between the germline ends. CDR3: CASSSGLYEQYF. CDR3 in DNA: TGCGCCAGCAGCTCCGGACTTTACGAGCAGTACTTC. Together with reference TRBV5-1 and TRBJ2-7, the CDR3 gives the full variable domain: KAGVTQTPRYLIKTRGQQVTLSCSPISGHRSVSWYQQTPGQGLQFLFEYFSETQRNKGNFPGRFSGRQFSNSRSEMNVSTLELGDSALYLCASSSGLYEQYFGPGTRLTVT.

This clone was observed a single time. Other DNA sequences from this sample encode an identical CDR3 as well. In nucleotides, the CDR3 is TGCAGCGTCGCCGGGACTAGCGGTAGCACAGATACGCAGTATTTT. Its protein product is CSVAGTSGSTDTQYF. V and J are TRBV29-1 and TRBJ2-3; 11 nucleotides match TRBD2. V was clipped by 6 bases and J by 0 bases; unmatched bases: 5. Per germline, CDR1 SQVTM and CDR2 ANQGSEA. This CDR3 contains 15 residues.

This rearrangement joins TRBV5-4 to TRBJ2-7; D is possibly TRBD1 (6 bases). V shed 2 bases and J shed 6 bases, with 12 bases lying between them. There are 13 residues in the CDR3. CDR1 and CDR2 (germline): SGHNT, YYREEE (reference sequence). The CDR3 sequence: CASSFTQGSEQYF. The CDR3 DNA follows: TGTGCCAGCAGCTTCACCCAGGGGAGCGAGCAGTACTTC.

V usage is TRBV2 and J usage is TRBJ2-2; a weak D match, TRBD1 (6 bases). The CDR3 runs 13 residues. The germline V and J ends were trimmed by 6 bases and 4 bases, with 9 bases remaining between them. From germline, CDR1 is SNHLY and CDR2 FYNNEI. CDR3 DNA: TGTGCCAGCAGCAGACAGGCCACCGGGGAGCTGTTTTTT. This codes for CASSRQATGELFF.

V is TRBV9 and J is TRBJ2-5; 9 positions agree with TRBD2. The CDR3 contains 14 residues. The V gene's germline CDR1 is SGDLS and CDR2 YYNGEE. V lost 5 bases and J lost 2; bases outside the gene matches: 4. CDR3 in DNA: TGTGCCAGCAGTCTAGCGGGGACACAAGAGACCCAGTACTTC. This encodes CASSLAGTQETQYF.

V usage is TRBV7-2 and J usage is TRBJ2-6; TRBD1 matches 8 bases. Germline V lookup: CDR1 SGHTA, CDR2 FQGNSA. V trimming: 2 bases; J trimming: 2 bases; junction bases outside the gene matches: 2. The CDR3 covers 16 residues. The CDR3 DNA sequence: TGTGCCAGCAGCTTACAGGGGGCGACTGGGGCCAACGTCCTGACTTTC. This gives the protein CASSLQGATGANVLTF.

The chain links TRBV5-1 to TRBJ1-2; D not resolved. The CDR3 totals 12 residues. Germline assignment: CDR1 SGHRS and CDR2 YFSETQ. Trimming removed 7 bases from V and 8 bases from J, with 15 bases in between. The CDR3 here is CASGLPGGGYTF. CDR3 DNA sequence: TGCGCCAGCGGACTGCCCGGCGGCGGCTACACCTTC. Combining the CDR3 with reference TRBV5-1 and TRBJ1-2 gives the whole variable domain KAGVTQTPRYLIKTRGQQVTLSCSPISGHRSVSWYQQTPGQGLQFLFEYFSETQRNKGNFPGRFSGRQFSNSRSEMNVSTLELGDSALYLCASGLPGGGYTFGSGTRLTVV.

This sequence joins TRBV27 and TRBJ1-6; D remains unclear. V dropped 2 bases and J dropped 8 bases, with 13 bases sitting between them. The V gene's germline CDR1 is MNHEY and CDR2 SMNVEV (reference sequence). The CDR3 sequence is 15 residues long. CDR3 nucleotide sequence: TGTGCCAGCAGTTTAAACGGGCGCTCGGATTCACCCCTCCACTTT. Its protein is CASSLNGRSDSPLHF.

The chain joins TRBV9 to TRBJ2-7; possible D gene TRBD1, 6 bases. Deletions cut 2 bases from V and 0 bases from J, with 12 bases between. From germline, CDR1 is SGDLS and CDR2 YYNGEE. This CDR3 has 15 amino acids. The CDR3, as DNA: TGTGCCAGCAGCGTCTACTGGGACAACTCCTACGAGCAGTACTTC. Translating gives CASSVYWDNSYEQYF.

The chain couples TRBV7-9 to TRBJ2-1; a weak D match, TRBD1 (5 bases). Trimming cost V 7 bases and J 8 bases, with 24 bases left between them. CDR1 SEHNR and CDR2 FQNEAQ come from the germline V gene (reference sequence). CDR3 length: 16 amino acids. The DNA of the CDR3 is TGTGCCAGCACCCCCTCGAGACAGCTATTTTTGGATGAGCAGTTCTTC. It codes for CASTPSRQLFLDEQFF.

This rearrangement joins TRBV29-1 to TRBJ2-7; D is tentatively TRBD1 or TRBD2 (5 bases each). This CDR3 spans 15 amino acids. V lost 5 bases and J lost 2, with 19 bases in between. The germline V gene encodes CDR1 SQVTM and CDR2 ANQGSEA. This CDR3 is CSVFQPGPQTYEQYF. The CDR3 bases are TGCAGCGTTTTTCAACCGGGACCGCAAACCTACGAGCAGTACTTC.